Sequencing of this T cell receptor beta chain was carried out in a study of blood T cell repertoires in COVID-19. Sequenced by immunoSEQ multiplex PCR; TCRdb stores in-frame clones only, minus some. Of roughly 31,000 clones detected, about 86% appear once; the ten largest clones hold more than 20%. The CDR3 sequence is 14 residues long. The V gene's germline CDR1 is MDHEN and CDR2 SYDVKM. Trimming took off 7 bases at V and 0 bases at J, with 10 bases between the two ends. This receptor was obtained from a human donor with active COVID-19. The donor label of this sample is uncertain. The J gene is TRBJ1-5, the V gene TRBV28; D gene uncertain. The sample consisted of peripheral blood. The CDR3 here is CASTRRNSNQPQHF. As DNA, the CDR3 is TGTGCCAGCACCCGGCGGAATAGCAATCAGCCCCAGCATTTT.